One sample yielded the 18 T cell receptor beta chains listed below, sequenced in a study of T cell responses to AZD1222 COVID-19 vaccine (TCRdb year 2021). The library was produced with the immunoSEQ multiplex PCR assay. TCRdb limited this immuneACCESS table to in-frame rearrangements with V and J called. A share of clones is missing; checked studies link under half to unresolved V genes, and the rest is unexplained. Within this sample are some 160,000 clones, with around 92% of them counted one time only. Clones ranked in the top ten supply over 0.8% of the sample. This sample's time point label indicates: baseline before first vaccination. This material consisted of peripheral blood, taken on day 0 of AZD1222 vaccination. These receptors all come from an adult in good health.

V gene TRBV5-1 combines with J gene TRBJ1-2; D is ambiguous. V was cut by 1 base and J by 8 bases, with 18 bases left in between. Germline-derived CDR1 and CDR2 are SGHRS and YFSETQ. This CDR3 region has 15 residues. The chain's CDR3 is CASSLYLEPMSGYTF. The CDR3 nucleotides are TGCGCCAGCAGCTTGTACCTCGAACCCATGTCCGGCTACACCTTC.

The V and J genes are TRBV19 and TRBJ2-7; tentatively, D is TRBD2 (7 bases). V lost 1 base to trimming and J lost 3 bases, with 10 bases between them. Germline assignment: CDR1 LNHDA and CDR2 SQIVND (reference sequence). The CDR3 totals 14 residues. Here the CDR3 reads CASSIAGGRYEQYF. CDR3 DNA sequence: TGTGCCAGTAGTATAGCGGGGGGCCGCTACGAGCAGTACTTC.

V is TRBV6-1 and J is TRBJ2-3, with D unresolved. Germline CDR1 MNHNS, CDR2 SASEGT. The CDR3 runs 13 residues. V lost 0 bases, J lost 4 bases, and 5 bases lay in between. The CDR3 nucleotides read TGTGCCAGCAGTGAAGCGTTGGCAGATACGCAGTATTTT. It translates to CASSEALADTQYF.

V gene TRBV5-5 combines with J gene TRBJ1-1; D gene unclear. V dropped 1 base and J dropped 1 base, with 8 bases sitting between them. This CDR3 contains 14 residues. CDR1 and CDR2 from the germline V gene are SGHKS and YYEKEE (reference sequence). CDR3 nucleotides: TGTGCCAGCAGCTTGAGCCCCTGGAACACTGAAGCTTTCTTT. This codes for CASSLSPWNTEAFF.

The V gene is TRBV7-6, the J gene TRBJ1-1; D is unresolved. The CDR3 consists of 13 residues. Trimming shortened V by 5 bases and J by 3 bases, and 10 bases separated the two germline ends. Germline V gene data show CDR1 as SGHVS and CDR2 as FNYEAQ. The CDR3 DNA sequence: TGTGCCAGCAGCAGAAACGGGGACACTGAAGCTTTCTTT. Protein sequence: CASSRNGDTEAFF.

This chain connects TRBV6-5 to TRBJ1-5, with D perhaps matching TRBD1 (5 bases). The CDR3 is made up of 13 amino acids. The germline V and J ends were trimmed by 7 bases and 3 bases, with 10 bases remaining between them. CDR1 is MNHEY, CDR2 SVGAGI, per germline. The CDR3 region is CASTGSNNQPQHF. As DNA, the CDR3 is TGTGCCAGCACAGGGTCTAACAATCAGCCCCAGCATTTT.

The chain carries TRBV5-6 and TRBJ2-7; TRBD1 matches 7 bases. V shed 5 bases and J 2 bases; nucleotides not matched to a gene: 4. The CDR3 spans 13 residues. Germline V lookup: CDR1 SGHDT, CDR2 YYEEEE. CDR3 amino acids: CASRQTGAYEQYF. The CDR3 nucleotides are TGTGCCAGCAGACAAACAGGGGCCTACGAGCAGTACTTC.

The chain uses TRBV15 and TRBJ1-1; TRBD1 matches 7 bases. Germline V gene data show CDR1 as LNHNV and CDR2 as YYDKDF (reference sequence). V lost 5 bases and J lost 5; bases outside the gene matches: 5. The CDR3 loop spans 13 amino acids. CDR3 sequence reads: CATSPTGDTEAFF. CDR3 nucleotides: TGTGCCACCAGCCCTACAGGGGATACTGAAGCTTTCTTT.

The chain joins TRBV12-3 or TRBV12-4 to TRBJ1-2, with D uncertain. The CDR3 totals 13 residues. The V end lost 4 bases, the J end lost 2 bases, and 8 bases lay between the germline ends. The CDR3, as DNA: TGTGCCAGCAGTTATGGTAGAAACTATGGCTACACCTTC. This encodes CASSYGRNYGYTF.

The V call is TRBV19, the J call TRBJ2-2, with 7 positions matching TRBD2. The length of the CDR3 is 14 residues. Trimming removed 7 bases from V and 1 base from J; junction bases left unmatched: 3. Germline CDR1 is LNHDA and CDR2 is SQIVND (reference sequence). CDR3 nucleotides: TGTGCCAGTACCACGGGGGGGAACACCGGGGAGCTGTTTTTT. This sequence encodes CASTTGGNTGELFF.

This clone was detected a few times. The rearrangement joins TRBV25-1 to TRBJ1-1; no clear D. From germline, CDR1 is MGHDK and CDR2 SYGVNS. The CDR3 extends over 12 amino acids. The V end was cut by 1 base, the J end by 11 bases, with 11 bases between. In nucleotides, the CDR3 is TGTGCCAGCAGTGAATTAGGGAATAGGGCTTTCTTT. Amino acids: CASSELGNRAFF.

The genes are TRBV19 and TRBJ1-5, with a tentative D call TRBD1 (5 bases). CDR1 and CDR2 from the germline V gene are LNHDA and SQIVND (reference sequence). The germline V and J ends were trimmed by 1 base and 5 bases, with 9 bases remaining between them. CDR3 size: 14 residues. In nucleotides, the CDR3 is TGTGCCAGTAGTATAGGGAGAGGGGATCAGCCCCAGCATTTT. Protein: CASSIGRGDQPQHF.

The chain uses TRBV7-3 and TRBJ1-1; D is ambiguous. Trimming took 1 base from V and 3 from J, leaving 12 bases between them. Germline V gene data show CDR1 as SGHTA and CDR2 as FQGTGA. CDR3 length: 15 residues. In DNA, the CDR3 is TGTGCCAGCAGCTTAATCGGTGGCAGGTACACTGAAGCTTTCTTT. Translation: CASSLIGGRYTEAFF. The whole variable domain, filled in from reference TRBV7-3 and TRBJ1-1, reads GAGVSQTPSNKVTEKGKYVELRCDPISGHTALYWYRQSLGQGPEFLIYFQGTGAADDSGLPNDRFFAVRPEGSVSTLKIQRTERGDSAVYLCASSLIGGRYTEAFFGQGTRLTVV.

This rearrangement joins TRBV15 to TRBJ2-7, with TRBD1 matching over 10 bases. After removal of 5 bases from V and 1 base from J, the junction contained 5 bases not matched to a gene. There are 15 residues in the CDR3. CDR1 is LNHNV, CDR2 YYDKDF, per germline (reference sequence). DNA for the CDR3: TGTGCCACCAGCGGGGGACAGGGGTTTTCCTACGAGCAGTACTTC. Its protein product is CATSGGQGFSYEQYF.

V usage is TRBV12-3 or TRBV12-4 and J usage is TRBJ2-1; D gene unclear. The CDR3 length is 13 residues. Trimming shortened V by 7 bases and J by 10 bases, and 17 bases separated the two germline ends. CDR3 residues: CASTLDGSEEQFF. The CDR3 region has the DNA TGTGCCAGCACCTTGGACGGGTCCGAGGAGCAGTTCTTC.

J is TRBJ1-6 and V is TRBV5-1; a possible D gene is TRBD1 (6 bases). CDR1 and CDR2 from the germline V gene are SGHRS and YFSETQ. This CDR3 comprises 15 residues. The V gene lost 5 bases and the J gene lost 8 bases, with 17 bases spanning the gap. The CDR3 spells CASRLTGPGYSPLHF. CDR3 coding DNA: TGCGCCAGCAGATTGACAGGACCTGGTTATTCACCCCTCCACTTT.

The chain combines TRBV5-5 with TRBJ1-6, with D uncertain. The CDR3 sequence is 14 residues long. In germline, CDR1 is SGHKS, CDR2 YYEKEE (reference sequence). Trimming cost V 1 base and J 11 bases, with 13 bases left between them. The CDR3 bases are TGTGCCAGCAGCTTGTCTGTGGACTGGACACCCCTCCACTTT. Translating it yields CASSLSVDWTPLHF.

This chain connects TRBV5-8 to TRBJ1-5; weak D call: TRBD1 (6 bases). V was cut by 0 bases and J by 4 bases, with 11 bases left in between. There are 15 residues in the CDR3. Germline CDR1 reads SGHTS; CDR2 reads YDEGEE. The CDR3 DNA reads TGTGCCAGCAGCTTGGGTCGGGGGCGGAATCAGCCCCAGCATTTT. Translation: CASSLGRGRNQPQHF.